This T cell receptor (beta chain) appears in the sequencing data of a study of OX40 agonist ivuxolimab in advanced cancers. This CDR3 has 14 amino acids. In germline, CDR1 is SGDLS, CDR2 YYNGEE. V gave up 7 bases and J gave up 2 bases, with 12 bases separating them. The protocol was immunoSEQ multiplex PCR, while the TCRdb copy is restricted to in-frame clones and leaves out a portion. The table records tens of thousands of clones, 82% of them present only once. The chain uses TRBV9 and TRBJ2-2; D uncertain. This TCR derives from an adult with an advanced solid tumor such as melanoma, head and neck, liver or kidney cancer. Sequencing was performed on CD4+ or CD8+ T cells sorted from blood, taken in a trial of the OX40 agonist ivuxolimab. As DNA, the CDR3 is TGTGCCAGCGGAAAATCCGCCAACACCGGGGAGCTGTTTTTT. It translates to CASGKSANTGELFF.